The following is a T cell receptor (beta chain) sequence with its context. The antigen it recognizes is unknown. No much larger clone exists at a distance of one base, and base qualities are not known. The CDR3 sequence holds 13 residues, the cysteine and phenylalanine included. The DNA shown is the 39-base CDR3, in frame from base 1. From the germline V gene (reference sequence), CDR1 is DFQATT and CDR2 is SNEGSKA. V loses 3 bases, J loses 0 bases, and the germline ends lie 5 bases apart. The data are from a study of molecular identifiers for immune sequencing clone quantification listed by TCRdb under 2018. A note on the overall study: For a replicate experiment, RNA from around 20,000 or 99,000 naive CD8 T cells was divided into five aliquots, of which four were sequenced. CD8 T cells were used in a methods study to benchmark molecular-identifier clustering-based TCR repertoire sequencing (MIDCIRS) and TCR RNA copy counting. General conclusions and limits of the study: Highly expanded clone sizes could be underestimated if identical TCR molecules share a barcode. When barcode sub-clustering was not used, chimeric consensus sequences inflated TCR diversity, with chimeras reaching as high as 47%. Spiked-in Jurkat TCR RNA equivalent to a single cell was reported to be detectable even among over 800,000 naive CD8 T cells. In CMV-specific effector cells, clones with more than 20 RNA copies contained over 97% of molecules, whereas in naive cells such clones contained under 1% of molecules. The naive libraries included spiked-in Jurkat TCR RNA (fewer than eleven copies' worth), and this Jurkat TCR RNA is not part of the donor repertoire. Modeling indicated around 3 TCR RNA copies recovered per cell, compared with roughly 10 by digital PCR, which implies a capture efficiency of around 31%.

Library generation was performed with PCR. Sequencing took place on an Illumina HiSeq 4000. Bulk TCR libraries were generated as previously described, with the TCR primers listed in Table S5 used. The Qiagen AllPrep DNA/RNA kit was used to purify total RNA. Before any analysis, reads coming from multiple sequencing runs of the same library were combined into one pool. In the paper's pipeline: Reads were retained only if their TCR constant sequence matched exactly, and those retained reads were trimmed to 150 nt and grouped according to their 12-nt molecular barcodes. Reads inside each barcode group were sub-clustered using a 15% Levenshtein threshold, and a quality-weighted consensus sequence was constructed for each RNA molecule. Non-functional sequences were discarded, and so were lower-count sequences lying one edit away from another sequence. Based on fitting two negative binomial distributions, any barcode sub-cluster with under 20% of the maximum read count was discarded. TCRdb trimmed the raw reads at Q25, called clones with MiXCR and kept productive beta chains. CDR3 protein sequences are deduplicated, and each keeps its most common genes and DNA. What appears here as the V and J calls and clone size reflects TCRdb's work, not the paper's. The table for this sample lists 350,000 or so distinct CDR3 sequences; about a fifth of them were counted only once. Of the sample, 0.81% is held by the ten largest clones.

Libraries of naive CD8 T cells were built from anywhere between roughly 17,000 and 1,000,000 sorted cells, with 10%, 30% or 50% of the purified RNA used. Naive CD8 T cells, defined as CD8+CD4-CCR7+CD45RA+, were FACS-sorted into RLT Plus buffer on a BD FACSAria II. To test detection sensitivity, Jurkat RNA equal to around 11 TCR copies was added to samples of about 20,000-1,100,000 naive CD8 T cells. CD8 T cells were enriched with RosetteSep CD8+ T Cell Enrichment Cocktail and Ficoll-Paque, followed by ACK red cell lysis. The material sequenced was naive CD8+ T cells from blood, with Jurkat cell RNA spiked in. Reading the label with the study, this specimen's cell subset or site is: FACS-sorted CD8+CD4-CCR7+CD45RA+ naive T cells. The sequence came from a human donor in good health. Some libraries in this study had Jurkat cell RNA spiked in. The sequence links TRBV20-1 to TRBJ2-2; the D segment cannot be called with confidence. The DNA is as follows: TGCAGTGCTAGTATCGCGAACACCGGGGAGCTGTTTTTT. This yields the protein CSASIANTGELFF.